A single sample gave rise to the 3 T cell receptor beta chains below, sequenced in a study of blood T cell repertoires in COVID-19 (dated by TCRdb to the early 2020s). Libraries were built with the immunoSEQ multiplex PCR assay. In its TCRdb copy, this immuneACCESS table keeps in-frame sequences only and misses some clones. Where compared with another copy, unresolved V genes explain less than half of these, and the others have no known cause. In this sample the table shows 110,000 to 150,000 clones, approximately 91% of which occur a single time. Over 1.5% of the sample rests with the top ten. Input material: peripheral blood. The receptors were sampled from a man aged 65-85 years with acute or convalescent COVID-19.

A few counts support this clone. The chain uses TRBV3-1 (or the pseudogene TRBV3-2) and TRBJ1-6; TRBD1 matches at 7 bases. This CDR3 has 14 residues. Germline V gene data show CDR1 as LGHDT and CDR2 as YNNKEL (reference sequence). V gave up 4 bases and J gave up 7 bases; unmatched junction bases: 4. The CDR3 sequence: CASSLGQTNSPLHF. DNA of the CDR3: TGTGCCAGCAGCCTGGGACAGACCAATTCACCCCTCCACTTT.

The gene calls are TRBV2 and TRBJ2-5; tentatively, D is TRBD1 (5 bases). The germline V and J ends were trimmed by 4 bases and 2 bases, with 11 bases remaining between them. The CDR3 has 14 amino acids. Germline V CDR1 and CDR2: SNHLY, FYNNEI. CDR3 nucleotide sequence: TGTGCCAGCAGTGCCCAGGGCGCTCAAGAGACCCAGTACTTC. It is translated as CASSAQGAQETQYF.

In this sample, this clone turned up once. The rearrangement uses TRBV19 and TRBJ2-1; 7 bases fit TRBD1. Germline values: CDR1 LNHDA, CDR2 SQIVND (reference sequence). This CDR3 region has 14 residues. Trimming cost V 5 bases and J 8 bases; bases outside gene matches: 9. For the CDR3, the DNA is TGTGCCAGTAGTGGACAGGCAGAGAGCGATGAGCAGTTCTTC. It yields the protein CASSGQAESDEQFF.